Listed below are T cell receptor beta chains from one sample, sequenced in a study of shared clonotypes between healthy human individuals. Data came from immunoSEQ multiplex PCR; TCRdb stores just in-frame clones and leaves some out. The sample has about 1.5 million clones; approximately 98% are singletons. Sequenced input: naive CD4+ T cells sorted from blood. These receptors came from a man aged 30 to 39 in good health. Each CDR3 is given without its conserved first and last residue. A D gene is named only where the DNA matches it firmly.

v_gene,j_gene,d_gene,CDR3aa
TRBV6-1,TRBJ1-2,-,ASSDGLRGFYGYT
TRBV29-1,TRBJ2-1,-,SVEAGFDYNEQF
TRBV27,TRBJ2-1,-,ASRGLLGGEQF
TRBV15,TRBJ2-1,-,ATSRGQGYNEQF
TRBV18,TRBJ1-5,-,ASSSSAGSNQPQH
TRBV5-1,TRBJ2-7,-,ASSLAATSYEQY
TRBV5-4,TRBJ2-3,-,ASSPGDPNTDTQY
TRBV29-1,TRBJ2-1,-,SVLGRFGDNEQF
TRBV4-1,TRBJ1-1,-,ASSPLGSGGSNTEAF
TRBV28,TRBJ2-2,TRBD1,ASSQPGQSNTGELF
TRBV7-2,TRBJ2-7,-,ASSLTTGLYEQY
TRBV7-3,TRBJ2-6,-,ASSDPHFSGANVLT
TRBV21-1,TRBJ2-7,-,ASSTPSGYCEQY
TRBV20-1,TRBJ2-5,-,SARDRGTQY
TRBV27,TRBJ2-7,TRBD2,ASSPLWGTSGRNYEQY
TRBV5-4,TRBJ2-5,TRBD2,ASTTGLEETQY
TRBV7-9,TRBJ1-5,-,ASSLASAGSNQPQH
TRBV10-3,TRBJ2-7,TRBD1,AISEGTGAYEQY
TRBV28,TRBJ2-7,-,ASSFGGASYEQY
TRBV5-4,TRBJ2-1,TRBD2,ASSLPGLAGGQGNEQF
TRBV5-1,TRBJ2-6,-,ASSLAGGPSGANVLT
TRBV18,TRBJ2-6,TRBD1,ASSPQGQGASGANVLT
TRBV27,TRBJ2-3,-,ASSYRRSTDTQY
TRBV5-8,TRBJ2-7,-,ASTLVLDEQY
TRBV6-5,TRBJ1-1,TRBD1,ASSWGQGKNTEAF
TRBV27,TRBJ2-7,TRBD2,ASSRANSGNYEQY
TRBV7-9,TRBJ2-7,TRBD2,ASSSGLAGSYEQY
TRBV18,TRBJ2-1,TRBD2,ASSTGTSGSHEQF
TRBV7-3,TRBJ1-1,-,ASSLYRALPAF
TRBV30,TRBJ1-1,-,AWASGVGEAF
TRBV15,TRBJ1-5,-,ATSQGSSFFNQPQH
TRBV7-9,TRBJ2-2,TRBD1,ASSLHRGAGELF
TRBV27,TRBJ2-2,-,ASSRDSNTGELF
TRBV5-1,TRBJ2-3,TRBD1,ASSLARDRSTDTQY
TRBV5-1,TRBJ1-5,TRBD1,ASSLGTGGEQPQH
TRBV11-2,TRBJ2-7,TRBD2,ASSFGLSGSIYEQY
TRBV6-6,TRBJ1-1,-,ASSPGRQEITEAF
TRBV19,TRBJ2-7,-,ASSITSIEGEQY
TRBV19,TRBJ2-2,TRBD2,ASRVAGGPSGELF
TRBV19,TRBJ1-2,-,ASESRAGIYGYT
TRBV14,TRBJ2-7,-,ASSHQTELTDSYEQY
TRBV2,TRBJ2-4,TRBD2,ASSGEGRVPNIQY
TRBV2,TRBJ2-3,-,ASSEGGTQY
TRBV14,TRBJ2-1,-,ASSQDWWPSPYNEQF
TRBV19,TRBJ2-7,-,ASSIEVGAVYEQY
TRBV7-2,TRBJ1-4,-,ASSLAREEKLF